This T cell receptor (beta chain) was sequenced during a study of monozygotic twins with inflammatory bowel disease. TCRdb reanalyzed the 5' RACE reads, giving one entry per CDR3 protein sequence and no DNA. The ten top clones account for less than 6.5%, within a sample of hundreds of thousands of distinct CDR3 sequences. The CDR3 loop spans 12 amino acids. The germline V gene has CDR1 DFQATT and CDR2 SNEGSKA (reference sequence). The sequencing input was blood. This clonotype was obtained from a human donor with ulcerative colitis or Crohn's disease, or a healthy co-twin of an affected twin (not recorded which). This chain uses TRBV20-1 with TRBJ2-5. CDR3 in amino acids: CSAADWQETQYF.